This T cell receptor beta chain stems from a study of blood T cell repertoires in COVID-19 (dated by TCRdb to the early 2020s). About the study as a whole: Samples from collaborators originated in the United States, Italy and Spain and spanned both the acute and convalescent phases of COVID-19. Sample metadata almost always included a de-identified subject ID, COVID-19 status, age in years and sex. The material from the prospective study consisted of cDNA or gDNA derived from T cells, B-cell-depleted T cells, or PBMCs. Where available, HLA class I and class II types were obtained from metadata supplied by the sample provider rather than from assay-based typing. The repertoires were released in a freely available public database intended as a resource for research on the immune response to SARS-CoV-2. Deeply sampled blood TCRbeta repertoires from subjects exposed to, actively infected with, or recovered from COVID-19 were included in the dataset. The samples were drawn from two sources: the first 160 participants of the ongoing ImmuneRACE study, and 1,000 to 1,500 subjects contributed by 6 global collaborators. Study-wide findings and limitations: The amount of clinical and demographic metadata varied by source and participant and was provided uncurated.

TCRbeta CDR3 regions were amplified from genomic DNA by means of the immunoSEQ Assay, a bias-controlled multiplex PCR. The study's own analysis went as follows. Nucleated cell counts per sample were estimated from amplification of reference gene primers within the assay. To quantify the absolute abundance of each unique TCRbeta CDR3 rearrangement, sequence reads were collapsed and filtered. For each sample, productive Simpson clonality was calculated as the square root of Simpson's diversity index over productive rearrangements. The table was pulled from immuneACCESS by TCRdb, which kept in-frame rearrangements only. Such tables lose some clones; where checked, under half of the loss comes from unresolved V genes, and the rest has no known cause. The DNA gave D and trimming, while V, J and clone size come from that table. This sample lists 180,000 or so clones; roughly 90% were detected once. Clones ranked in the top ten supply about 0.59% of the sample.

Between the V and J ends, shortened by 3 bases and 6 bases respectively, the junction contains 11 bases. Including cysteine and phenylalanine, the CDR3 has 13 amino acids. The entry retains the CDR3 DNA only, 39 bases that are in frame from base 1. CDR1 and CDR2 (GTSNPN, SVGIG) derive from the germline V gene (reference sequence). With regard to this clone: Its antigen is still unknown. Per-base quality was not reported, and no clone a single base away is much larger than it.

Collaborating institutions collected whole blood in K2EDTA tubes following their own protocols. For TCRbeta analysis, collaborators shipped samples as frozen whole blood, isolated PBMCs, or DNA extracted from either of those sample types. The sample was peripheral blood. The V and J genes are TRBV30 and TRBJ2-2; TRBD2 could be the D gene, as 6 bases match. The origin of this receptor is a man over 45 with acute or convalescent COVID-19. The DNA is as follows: TGTGCCTGGAGAGGTTGGGGGGCCGGGGAGCTGTTTTTT. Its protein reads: CAWRGWGAGELFF.